The T cell receptor beta chain under discussion was sequenced for a study of identical twins. This clonotype was seen a handful of times. Its target is unknown. The V segment lost 5 bases and the J segment 10 bases; nucleotides outside the gene matches: 4. The V gene's germline CDR1 is MDHEN and CDR2 SYDVKM. This CDR3 contains 13 residues. Study results and caveats: Out-of-frame alpha sequences common to twins were enriched for low generation probability. Insertions were fewer in abundant cord blood beta clonotypes, whereas memory repertoires showed none of this pattern.

TCRdb ran MiXCR on the 5' RACE reads and lists one entry per CDR3 protein. The table has 1.5 million to 2 million distinct CDR3 sequences, roughly 35% seen once. The receptor was derived from a newborn girl in good health. The sample comprised cord blood. The chain employs TRBV28 and TRBJ1-6; 8 bases agree with TRBD1. CDR3 sequence reads: CASSQGARSPLHF. The CDR3 nucleotides read TGTGCCAGCAGTCAGGGGGCGCGGTCACCCCTCCACTTT.